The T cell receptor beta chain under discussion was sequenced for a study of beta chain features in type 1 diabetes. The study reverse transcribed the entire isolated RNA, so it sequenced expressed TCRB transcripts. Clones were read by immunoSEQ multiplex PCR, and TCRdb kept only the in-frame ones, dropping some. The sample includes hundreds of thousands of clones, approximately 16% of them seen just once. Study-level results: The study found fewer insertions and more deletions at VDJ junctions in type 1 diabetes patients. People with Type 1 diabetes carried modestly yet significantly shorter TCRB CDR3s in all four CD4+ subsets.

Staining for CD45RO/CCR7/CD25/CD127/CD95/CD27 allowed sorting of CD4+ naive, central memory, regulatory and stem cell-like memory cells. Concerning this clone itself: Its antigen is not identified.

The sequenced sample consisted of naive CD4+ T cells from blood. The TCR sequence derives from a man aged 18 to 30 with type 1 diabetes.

CDR3 in DNA: TGTGCCAGCTCACCGGACCGGGATCCAAAAAACATTCAGTACTTC. This translates into CASSPDRDPKNIQYF. V usage is TRBV18 and J usage is TRBJ2-4; D may be TRBD2 (5 bases). The CDR3 sequence is 15 residues long. CDR1 and CDR2 from the germline V gene are KGHSH and LQKENI. V dropped 3 bases and J dropped 4 bases, with 13 bases sitting between them.